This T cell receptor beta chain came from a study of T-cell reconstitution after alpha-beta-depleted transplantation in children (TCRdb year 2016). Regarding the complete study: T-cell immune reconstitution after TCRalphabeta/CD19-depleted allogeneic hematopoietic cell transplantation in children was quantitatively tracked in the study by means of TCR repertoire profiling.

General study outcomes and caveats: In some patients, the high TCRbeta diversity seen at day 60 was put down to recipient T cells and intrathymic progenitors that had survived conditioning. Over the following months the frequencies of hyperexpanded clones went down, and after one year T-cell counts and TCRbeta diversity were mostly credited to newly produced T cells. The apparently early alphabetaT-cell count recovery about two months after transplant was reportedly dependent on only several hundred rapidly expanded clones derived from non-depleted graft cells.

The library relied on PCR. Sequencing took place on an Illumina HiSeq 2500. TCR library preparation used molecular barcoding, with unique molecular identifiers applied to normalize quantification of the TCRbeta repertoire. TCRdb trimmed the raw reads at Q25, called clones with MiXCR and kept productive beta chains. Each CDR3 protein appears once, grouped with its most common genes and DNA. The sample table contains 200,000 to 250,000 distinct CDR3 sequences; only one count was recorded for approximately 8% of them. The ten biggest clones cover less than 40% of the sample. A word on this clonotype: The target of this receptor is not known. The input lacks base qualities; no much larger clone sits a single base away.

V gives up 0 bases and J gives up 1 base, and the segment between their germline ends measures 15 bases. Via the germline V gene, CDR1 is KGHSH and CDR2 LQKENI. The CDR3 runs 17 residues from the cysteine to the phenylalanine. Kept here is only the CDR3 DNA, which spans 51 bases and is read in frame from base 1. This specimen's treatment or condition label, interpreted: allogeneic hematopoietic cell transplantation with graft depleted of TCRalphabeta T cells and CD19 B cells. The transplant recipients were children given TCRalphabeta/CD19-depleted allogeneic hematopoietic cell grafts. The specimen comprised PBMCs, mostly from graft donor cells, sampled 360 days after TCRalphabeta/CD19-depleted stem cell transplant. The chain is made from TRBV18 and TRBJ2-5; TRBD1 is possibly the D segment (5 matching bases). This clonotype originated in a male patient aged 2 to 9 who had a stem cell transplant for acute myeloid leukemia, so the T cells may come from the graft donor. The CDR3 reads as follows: CASSPPKPQGTQETQYF. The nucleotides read TGTGCCAGCTCACCACCGAAGCCGCAGGGCACCCAAGAGACCCAGTACTTC. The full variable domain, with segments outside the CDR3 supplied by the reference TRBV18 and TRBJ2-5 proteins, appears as NAGVMQNPRHLVRRRGQEARLRCSPMKGHSHVYWYRQLPEEGLKFMVYLQKENIIDESGMPKERFSAEFPKEGPSILRIQQVVRGDSAAYFCASSPPKPQGTQETQYFGPGTRLLVL.